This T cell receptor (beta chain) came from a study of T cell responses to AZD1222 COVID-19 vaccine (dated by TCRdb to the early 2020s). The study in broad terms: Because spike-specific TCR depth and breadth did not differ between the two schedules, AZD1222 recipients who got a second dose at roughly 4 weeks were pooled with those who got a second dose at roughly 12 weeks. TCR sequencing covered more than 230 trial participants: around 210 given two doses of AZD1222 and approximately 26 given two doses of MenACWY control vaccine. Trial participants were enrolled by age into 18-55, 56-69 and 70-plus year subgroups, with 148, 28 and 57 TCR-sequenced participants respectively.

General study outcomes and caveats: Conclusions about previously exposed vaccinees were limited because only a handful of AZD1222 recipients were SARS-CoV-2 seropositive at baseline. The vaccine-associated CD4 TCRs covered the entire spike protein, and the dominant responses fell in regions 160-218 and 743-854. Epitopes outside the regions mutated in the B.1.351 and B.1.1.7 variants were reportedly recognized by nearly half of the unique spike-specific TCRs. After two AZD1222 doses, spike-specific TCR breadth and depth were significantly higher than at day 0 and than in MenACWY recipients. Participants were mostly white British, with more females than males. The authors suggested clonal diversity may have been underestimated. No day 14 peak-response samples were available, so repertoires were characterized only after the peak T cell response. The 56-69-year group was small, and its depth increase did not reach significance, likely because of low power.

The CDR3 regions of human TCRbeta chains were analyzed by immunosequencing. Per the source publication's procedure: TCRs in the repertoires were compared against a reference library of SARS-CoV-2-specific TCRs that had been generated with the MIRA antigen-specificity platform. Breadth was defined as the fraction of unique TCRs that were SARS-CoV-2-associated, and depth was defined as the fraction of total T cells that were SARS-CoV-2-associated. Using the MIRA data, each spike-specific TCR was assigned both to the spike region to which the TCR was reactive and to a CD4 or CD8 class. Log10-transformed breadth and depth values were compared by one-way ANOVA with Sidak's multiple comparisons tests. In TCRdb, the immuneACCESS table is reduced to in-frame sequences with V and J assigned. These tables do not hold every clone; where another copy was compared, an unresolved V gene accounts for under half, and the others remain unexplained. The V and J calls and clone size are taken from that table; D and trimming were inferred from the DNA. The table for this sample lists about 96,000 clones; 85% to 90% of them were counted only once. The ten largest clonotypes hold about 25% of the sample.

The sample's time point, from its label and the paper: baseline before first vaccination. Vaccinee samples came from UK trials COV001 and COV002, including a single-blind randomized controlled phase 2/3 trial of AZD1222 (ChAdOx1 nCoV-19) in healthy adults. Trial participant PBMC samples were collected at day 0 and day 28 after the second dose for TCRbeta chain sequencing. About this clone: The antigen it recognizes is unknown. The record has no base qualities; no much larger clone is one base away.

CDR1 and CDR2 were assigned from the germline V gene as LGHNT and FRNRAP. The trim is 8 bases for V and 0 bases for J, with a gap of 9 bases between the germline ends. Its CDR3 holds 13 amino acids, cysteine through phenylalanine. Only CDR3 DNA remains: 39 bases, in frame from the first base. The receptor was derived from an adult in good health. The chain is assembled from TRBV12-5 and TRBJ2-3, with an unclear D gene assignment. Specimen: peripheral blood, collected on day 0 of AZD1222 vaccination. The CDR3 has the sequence CASRDASTDTQYF. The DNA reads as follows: TGTGCTAGTCGCGACGCTAGCACAGATACGCAGTATTTT. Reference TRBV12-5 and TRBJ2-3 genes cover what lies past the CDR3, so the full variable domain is DARVTQTPRHKVTEMGQEVTMRCQPILGHNTVFWYRQTMMQGLELLAYFRNRAPLDDSGMPKDRFSAEMPDATLATLKIQPSEPRDSAVYFCASRDASTDTQYFGPGTRLTVL.